This paragraph reports one TCR beta chain. Its antigen remains unidentified. This entry belongs to a study of cytotoxic CD8 clonotypes in ibrutinib-treated CLL. Study details: Enrolment comprised some 10 relapsed/refractory and some 15 treatment-naive patients; around 18 were IGHV unmutated. On average, fewer than 95,000 productive rearrangements and around 230,000 productive templates per sample. Study-level findings and limits: Age-matched healthy donor levels were exceeded by baseline clonality, which tracked circulating CD8+ T-cell counts. Shared public clonotypes were rare, and on treatment they either got smaller or stayed the same.

The CDR3 has 16 residues. V shed 5 bases and J 4 bases; nucleotides not matched to a gene: 6. Germline CDR1 is SEHNR and CDR2 is FQNEAQ (reference sequence). Sequencing was performed with immunoSEQ multiplex PCR; in TCRdb, only in-frame clones are kept and a portion is missing. This table holds hundreds of thousands of clones, roughly 85% found once. The V call is TRBV7-9, the J call TRBJ2-6, with 9 positions matching TRBD1. This TCR was sampled from a human donor with chronic lymphocytic leukemia. The sequences come from PBMCs, collected before ibrutinib treatment. The CDR3 DNA is TGTGCCAGCAGCCTCGGACAGGGGACCGGGGCCAACGTCCTGACTTTC. It yields the protein CASSLGQGTGANVLTF.